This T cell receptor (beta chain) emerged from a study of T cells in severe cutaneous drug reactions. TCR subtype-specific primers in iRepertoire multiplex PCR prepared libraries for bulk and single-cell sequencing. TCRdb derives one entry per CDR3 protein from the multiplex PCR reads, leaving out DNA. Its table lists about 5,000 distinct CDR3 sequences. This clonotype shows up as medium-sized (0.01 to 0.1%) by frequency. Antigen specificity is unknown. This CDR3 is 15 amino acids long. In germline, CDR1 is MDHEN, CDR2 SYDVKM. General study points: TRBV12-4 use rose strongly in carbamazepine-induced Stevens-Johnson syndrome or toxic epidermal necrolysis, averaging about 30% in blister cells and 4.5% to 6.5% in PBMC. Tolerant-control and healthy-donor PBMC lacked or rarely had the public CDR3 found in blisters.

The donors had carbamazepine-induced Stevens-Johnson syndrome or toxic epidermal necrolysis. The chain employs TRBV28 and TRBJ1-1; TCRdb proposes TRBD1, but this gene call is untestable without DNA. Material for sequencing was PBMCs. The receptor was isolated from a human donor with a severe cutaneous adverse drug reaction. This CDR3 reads CASSHRGRIDTEAFF.